Presented here are 20 T cell receptor beta chains from one specimen sequenced in a study of cytomegalovirus exposure and HLA in healthy donors. A multiplex PCR was run with 60 Vbeta primers and 13 Jbeta primers. Assay: immunoSEQ multiplex PCR; the TCRdb copy retains only in-frame clones and omits some. The data show about 150,000 clones, with roughly 78% seen just once and around 6.3% held by the top ten. Sequencing was done on a sample of PBMCs. These receptors were obtained from a man aged 50-59 years in good health and CMV-seropositive.

The chain is built from TRBV5-6 and TRBJ2-1; TRBD2 aligns across 8 bases. With 5 bases clipped from V and 5 bases from J, the junction kept 9 bases outside the gene matches. This CDR3 comprises 15 residues. CDR1 is SGHDT, CDR2 YYEEEE, per germline. The CDR3 protein is CASSLISGENNEQFF. DNA of the CDR3: TGTGCCAGCAGTTTGATTAGCGGGGAAAACAATGAGCAGTTCTTC.

The chain couples TRBV29-1 to TRBJ2-1; possibly TRBD2 for D (5 bases). The CDR3 has 13 residues. The V gene lost 3 bases and the J gene lost 0 bases, with 6 bases spanning the gap. CDR1 is SQVTM, CDR2 ANQGSEA, per germline. CDR3 bases: TGCAGCGTTGACGGGATCTCCTACAATGAGCAGTTCTTC. It encodes CSVDGISYNEQFF.

This clone showed up just a few times. The rearrangement uses TRBV18 and TRBJ2-1; 8 bases line up with TRBD1. V lost 4 bases to trimming and J lost 5 bases; unmatched junction nucleotides: 1. This CDR3 has 13 amino acids. The germline V gene encodes CDR1 KGHSH and CDR2 LQKENI. For the CDR3, the DNA is TGTGCCAGCTCACAGGGACAGGACAATGAGCAGTTCTTC. This encodes CASSQGQDNEQFF. The whole variable domain, remainder taken from reference TRBV18 and TRBJ2-1, is NAGVMQNPRHLVRRRGQEARLRCSPMKGHSHVYWYRQLPEEGLKFMVYLQKENIIDESGMPKERFSAEFPKEGPSILRIQQVVRGDSAAYFCASSQGQDNEQFFGPGTRLTVL.

The chain joins TRBV5-4 to TRBJ2-3, with 8 bases lining up with TRBD2. Germline V lookup: CDR1 SGHNT, CDR2 YYREEE (reference sequence). The V segment lost 3 bases and the J segment 2 bases; nucleotides outside the gene matches: 8. This CDR3 has 16 amino acids. This CDR3 is CASSSFLAGYTDTQYF. The CDR3 nucleotides are TGTGCCAGCAGCTCCTTCCTAGCGGGTTACACAGATACGCAGTATTTT.

The chain uses TRBV18 and TRBJ1-5; a possible D gene is TRBD1 (6 bases). Germline assignment: CDR1 KGHSH and CDR2 LQKENI. The CDR3 has 15 residues. V was pared by 5 bases and J by 4 bases, with 15 bases between. The CDR3 here is CASSFGQIRNQPQHF. CDR3 coding DNA: TGTGCCAGCTCATTCGGACAGATTCGAAATCAGCCCCAGCATTTT.

Notes on this clone: An end of the junction differs from the germline gene, which may be a read error. The chain has TRBV7-9 and TRBJ1-4; 10 bases agree with TRBD1. The CDR3 runs 15 residues. Germline-derived CDR1 and CDR2 are SEHNR and FQNEAQ (reference sequence). The CDR3 sequence: CSSSLRTGGNEKLFF. CDR3 nucleotides: TGTTCCAGCAGCTTAAGGACAGGGGGGAATGAAAAACTGTTTTTT.

The J gene is TRBJ2-6, the V gene TRBV16; perhaps TRBD2 as D (5 bases). Trimming removed 1 base at V and 0 bases at J, with 7 bases between. The germline gives CDR1 KGHSY, CDR2 FQNENV. This CDR3 has 16 amino acids. The DNA of the CDR3 is TGTGCCAGCAGCCAATACGGGATCTCTGGGGCCAACGTCCTGACTTTC. Translation: CASSQYGISGANVLTF.

The sample holds one count of this clone. This chain uses TRBV29-1 with TRBJ2-5; D is perhaps TRBD1 (6 bases). The germline CDR1 and CDR2 sequences are SQVTM and ANQGSEA. Trimming stripped 5 bases from V and 2 bases from J, with 9 bases between. The CDR3 contains 12 residues. As DNA, the CDR3 is TGCAGCGTTATTACAGGGCAAGAGACCCAGTACTTC. Translation gives CSVITGQETQYF.

The V call is TRBV19, the J call TRBJ2-3, with a weak D call TRBD2 (6 bases). The CDR3 is made up of 15 amino acids. Trimming stripped 3 bases from V and 0 bases from J, with 10 bases between. From germline, CDR1 is LNHDA and CDR2 SQIVND (reference sequence). The DNA for the CDR3 is TGTGCCAGTAGTATCCCTAGCGAGAGCACAGATACGCAGTATTTT. Translation gives CASSIPSESTDTQYF. The entire variable domain, with the rest obtained from reference TRBV19 and TRBJ2-3, is as follows: DGGITQSPKYLFRKEGQNVTLSCEQNLNHDAMYWYRQDPGQGLRLIYYSQIVNDFQKGDIAEGYSVSREKKESFPLTVTSAQKNPTAFYLCASSIPSESTDTQYFGPGTRLTVL.

This clone was seen more than once but under ten times. The V and J genes are TRBV29-1 and TRBJ1-6; maybe TRBD1 (5 bases). V gave up 2 bases and J gave up 10 bases, with 12 bases separating them. Germline CDR1 and CDR2: SQVTM and ANQGSEA. There are 13 residues in the CDR3. The CDR3 region is CSVESREGSPLHF. CDR3 bases: TGCAGCGTTGAAAGCAGGGAGGGATCACCCCTCCACTTT.

V gene TRBV19 combines with J gene TRBJ2-7; TRBD2 aligns across 11 bases. There are 16 residues in the CDR3. CDR1 and CDR2 (germline): LNHDA, SQIVND (reference sequence). The trim removed 5 bases at V and 2 bases at J, leaving 8 bases unmatched. The CDR3 sequence is CASSGPGTSGPYEQYF. The CDR3 nucleotides are TGTGCCAGTAGTGGACCGGGGACTAGCGGTCCCTACGAGCAGTACTTC.

The V gene is TRBV28, the J gene TRBJ1-1; D remains unclear. V was shortened by 2 bases and J by 1 base, with 2 bases between the two germline ends. The CDR3 is 12 amino acids. In germline, CDR1 is MDHEN, CDR2 SYDVKM. The CDR3 loop is CASSLRNTEAFF. The DNA of the CDR3 is TGTGCCAGCAGTTTACGGAACACTGAAGCTTTCTTT.

The rearrangement uses TRBV5-6 and TRBJ2-5; 11 bases align to TRBD1. The CDR3 has 15 residues. The J segment lost 5 bases and the V segment lost 3 bases, leaving 6 bases of the junction unmatched. CDR1 and CDR2 (germline): SGHDT, YYEEEE. CDR3 residues: CASSWDRGIGETQYF. As DNA, the CDR3 is TGTGCCAGCAGCTGGGACAGGGGGATCGGGGAGACCCAGTACTTC.

The chain carries TRBV25-1 and TRBJ2-1, with 12 bases identical to TRBD2. Germline lookup yields CDR1 MGHDK and CDR2 SYGVNS. The CDR3 length is 16 residues. The J segment lost 7 bases and the V segment lost 4 bases, leaving 8 bases of the junction unmatched. Written as DNA, the CDR3 is TGTGCCAGCAGTGGGGAGACTAGCGGGAGTTTAAATGAGCAGTTCTTC. It translates to CASSGETSGSLNEQFF.

About this clone: Other DNA sequences in this sample translate to the same CDR3. The chain is built from TRBV29-1 and TRBJ1-1; a weak D match, TRBD1 (5 bases). The CDR3 length is 15 residues. V gave up 4 bases and J gave up 0 bases, with 15 bases separating them. Per germline, CDR1 SQVTM and CDR2 ANQGSEA. The CDR3 sequence is CSVAGGWGMNTEAFF. DNA of the CDR3: TGCAGCGTTGCGGGGGGTTGGGGCATGAACACTGAAGCTTTCTTT.

The chain links TRBV5-1 to TRBJ2-2; tentative D call: TRBD1 (5 bases). The CDR3 length is 15 residues. In germline, CDR1 is SGHRS, CDR2 YFSETQ. The ends were cut back, 4 bases at V and 1 base at J, with 11 bases in the middle. CDR3 loop: CASSHDSLNTGELFF. The CDR3 nucleotides read TGCGCCAGCAGCCACGACAGCCTGAACACCGGGGAGCTGTTTTTT. The full variable domain, its missing parts supplied by reference TRBV5-1 and TRBJ2-2, is KAGVTQTPRYLIKTRGQQVTLSCSPISGHRSVSWYQQTPGQGLQFLFEYFSETQRNKGNFPGRFSGRQFSNSRSEMNVSTLELGDSALYLCASSHDSLNTGELFFGEGSRLTVL.

The gene calls are TRBV4-1 and TRBJ1-1, with 7 bases aligning to TRBD1. The ends lost 4 bases at V and 4 bases at J; junction bases unmatched: 9. This CDR3 is 15 amino acids long. Germline CDR1 and CDR2: MGHRA and YSYEKL. The CDR3 nucleotides are TGCGCCAGCAGCCGCACGACAGGGACGGGCACTGAAGCTTTCTTT. It specifies CASSRTTGTGTEAFF.

The rearrangement joins TRBV6-6 to TRBJ2-1; TRBD2 is a possible D gene (5 bases). V lost 2 bases, J lost 0 bases, and 8 bases lay in between. This CDR3 has 15 residues. Looked up from germline, CDR1 is MNHNY and CDR2 is SVGAGI (reference sequence). The CDR3 loop reads CASSYGEISYNEQFF. CDR3 coding DNA: TGTGCCAGCAGTTACGGGGAGATCTCCTACAATGAGCAGTTCTTC.

This clone has just one count. The chain carries TRBV11-2 and TRBJ2-3; D possibly corresponds to TRBD1 (5 bases). Deletions cut 1 base from V and 5 bases from J, with 10 bases between. This CDR3 has 14 amino acids. CDR1 and CDR2 from the germline V gene are SGHAT and FQNNGV. CDR3 DNA sequence: TGTGCCAGCAGCTTAGGGCAGGGTCAAGATACGCAGTATTTT. Its protein is CASSLGQGQDTQYF.

V is TRBV29-1 and J is TRBJ2-2, with TRBD2 matching 9 bases. Germline assignment: CDR1 SQVTM and CDR2 ANQGSEA. The V and J ends lost 5 bases and 6 bases, in that order; junction bases with no gene match: 4. The CDR3 is made up of 13 amino acids. This chain's CDR3 is CSVLREGAGELFF. The DNA for the CDR3 is TGCAGCGTTCTGCGGGAGGGGGCCGGGGAGCTGTTTTTT.